This T cell receptor beta chain was profiled in a study of PD-1 blockade in classical Hodgkin lymphoma. Time point specified: cycle 4 day 1 (C4D1), after five to seven weeks of nivolumab. Following autologous stem cell transplantation, relapse occurred in every patient, and exposure to brentuximab vedotin varied. Produced via immunoSEQ multiplex PCR; TCRdb's table is partial and in-frame only. The sample lists 40,000 to 55,000 clones, around 80% seen once, with 37% in the top ten. The sample in question was peripheral blood mononuclear cells (PBMCs), obtained before the fourth cycle of nivolumab. The source is a human donor with classical Hodgkin lymphoma.

The CDR3: CASSTGQRGISGSPLHF. CDR3 nucleotides: TGTGCCAGCTCAACTGGACAGAGGGGGATTTCGGGCTCACCCCTCCACTTT. The chain recombines TRBV18 with TRBJ1-6; D possibly corresponds to TRBD1 (6 bases). The V end was cut by 5 bases, the J end by 10 bases, with 24 bases between. The CDR3 is 17 residues long. The germline gives CDR1 KGHSH, CDR2 LQKENI.